The clone carrying this TCR beta chain has at least ten counts. Its antigen is unidentified. This sample is drawn from a study of CD8 T cells in ankylosing spondylitis. The study, taken as a whole, reports: From matched ankylosing spondylitis synovial fluid, disease-linked clones were reportedly recovered at significantly enriched levels. Clones linked with disease were CD8+ and fairly uncommon in the peripheral blood.

This CDR3 contains 12 residues. Trimming took off 10 bases at V and 6 bases at J, with 15 bases between the two ends. Germline CDR1 SEHNR, CDR2 FQNEAQ (reference sequence). With molecular barcodes, quantitative 5'-RACE was used to make the TCR beta libraries. Each CDR3 protein is one row after TCRdb ran MiXCR on the 5' RACE reads. The data contain around 140,000 distinct CDR3 sequences, 11% of them singletons. The gene calls are TRBV7-9 and TRBJ1-1; D may be TRBD1 (6 bases). The specimen was blood, either unsorted or a sorted T cell fraction (not recorded which). The sequence was obtained from a female donor with ankylosing spondylitis or in good health (not recorded which). Here the CDR3 reads CATLRGAAEAFF. In DNA, the CDR3 is TGTGCCACCCTCCGGGGGGCGGCTGAAGCTTTCTTT.